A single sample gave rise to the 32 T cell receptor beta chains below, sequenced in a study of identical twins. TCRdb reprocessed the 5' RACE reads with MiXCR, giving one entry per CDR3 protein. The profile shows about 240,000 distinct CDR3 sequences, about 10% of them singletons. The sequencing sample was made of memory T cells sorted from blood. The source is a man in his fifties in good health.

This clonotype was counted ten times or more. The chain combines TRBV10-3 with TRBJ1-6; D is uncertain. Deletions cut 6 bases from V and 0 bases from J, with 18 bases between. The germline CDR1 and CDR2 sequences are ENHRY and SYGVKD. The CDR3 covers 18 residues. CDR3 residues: CAIRDPGVMSSYNSPLHF. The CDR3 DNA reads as TGTGCCATCAGGGACCCGGGAGTGATGAGCTCCTATAATTCACCCCTCCACTTT.

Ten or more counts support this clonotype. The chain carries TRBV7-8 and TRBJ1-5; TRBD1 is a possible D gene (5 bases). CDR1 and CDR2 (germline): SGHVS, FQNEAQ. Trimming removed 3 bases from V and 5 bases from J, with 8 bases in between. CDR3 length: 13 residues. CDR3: CASSLGTYQPQHF. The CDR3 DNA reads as TGTGCCAGCAGCTTGGGGACTTATCAGCCCCAGCATTTT.

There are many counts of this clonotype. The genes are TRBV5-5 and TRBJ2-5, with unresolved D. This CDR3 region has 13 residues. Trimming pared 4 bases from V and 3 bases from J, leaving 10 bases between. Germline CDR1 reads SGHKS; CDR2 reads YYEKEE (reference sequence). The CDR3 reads CASSGVTEETQYF. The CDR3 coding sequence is TGTGCCAGCAGCGGGGTTACCGAAGAGACCCAGTACTTC.

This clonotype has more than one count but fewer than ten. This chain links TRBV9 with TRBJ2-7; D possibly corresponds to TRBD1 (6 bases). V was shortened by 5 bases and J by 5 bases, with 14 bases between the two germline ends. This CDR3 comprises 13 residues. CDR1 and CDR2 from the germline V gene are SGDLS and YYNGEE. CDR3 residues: CASRIRTEDEQYF. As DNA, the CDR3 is TGTGCCAGCAGAATCCGGACAGAGGACGAGCAGTACTTC.

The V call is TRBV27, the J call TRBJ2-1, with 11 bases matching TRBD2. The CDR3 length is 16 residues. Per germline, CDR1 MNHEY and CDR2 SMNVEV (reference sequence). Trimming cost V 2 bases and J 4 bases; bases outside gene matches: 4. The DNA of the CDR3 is TGTGCCAGCAGTTTACCGACTAGCGGGGTTTACAATGAGCAGTTCTTC. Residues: CASSLPTSGVYNEQFF.

The CDR3 spells CASSYQGGHSNQPQHF. The CDR3 coding sequence is TGTGCCAGCAGTTACCAGGGCGGCCATAGCAATCAGCCCCAGCATTTT. The J gene is TRBJ1-5, the V gene TRBV6-5; tentative D call: TRBD1 (5 bases). V lost 2 bases and J 0 bases, leaving 11 bases between the germline ends. The CDR3 runs 16 residues. Germline lookup yields CDR1 MNHEY and CDR2 SVGAGI.

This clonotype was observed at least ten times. CDR3 bases: TGTGCCAGCAGTCCTTTAACTTTAGGGGTGGACTCCTACGAGCAGTACTTC. This encodes CASSPLTLGVDSYEQYF. The chain recombines TRBV28 with TRBJ2-7; possibly TRBD1 for D (5 bases). Trimming removed 5 bases at V and 0 bases at J, with 20 bases between. The CDR3 sequence is 17 residues long. CDR1 and CDR2 (germline): MDHEN, SYDVKM.

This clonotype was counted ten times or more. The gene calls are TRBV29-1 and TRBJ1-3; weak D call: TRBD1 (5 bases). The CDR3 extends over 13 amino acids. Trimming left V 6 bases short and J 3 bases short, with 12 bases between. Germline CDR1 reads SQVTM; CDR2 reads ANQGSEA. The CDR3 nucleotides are TGCAGCGTGGACCCGGGGGATGGAAACACCATATATTTT. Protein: CSVDPGDGNTIYF.

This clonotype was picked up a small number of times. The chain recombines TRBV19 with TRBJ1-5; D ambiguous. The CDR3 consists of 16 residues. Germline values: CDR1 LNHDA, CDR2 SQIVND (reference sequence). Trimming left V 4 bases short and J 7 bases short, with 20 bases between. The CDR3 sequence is CASSNGPGGRKQPQHF. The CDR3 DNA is TGTGCCAGTAGTAATGGTCCCGGTGGCAGAAAACAGCCCCAGCATTTT.

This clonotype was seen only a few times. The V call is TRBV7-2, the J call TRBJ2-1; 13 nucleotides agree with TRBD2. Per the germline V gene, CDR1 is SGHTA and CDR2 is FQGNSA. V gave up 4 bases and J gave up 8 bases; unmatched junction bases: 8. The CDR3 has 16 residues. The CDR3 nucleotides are TGTGCCAGCAGCTATAGACTAGCGGGGGGAGGCGATGAGCAGTTCTTC. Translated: CASSYRLAGGGDEQFF.

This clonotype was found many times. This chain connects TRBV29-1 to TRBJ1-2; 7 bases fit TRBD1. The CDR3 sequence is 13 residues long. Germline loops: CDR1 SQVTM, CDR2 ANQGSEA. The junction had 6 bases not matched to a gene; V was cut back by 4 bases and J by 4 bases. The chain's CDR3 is CSVVQGKVYGYTF. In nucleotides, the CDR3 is TGCAGCGTTGTACAGGGGAAGGTCTATGGCTACACCTTC.

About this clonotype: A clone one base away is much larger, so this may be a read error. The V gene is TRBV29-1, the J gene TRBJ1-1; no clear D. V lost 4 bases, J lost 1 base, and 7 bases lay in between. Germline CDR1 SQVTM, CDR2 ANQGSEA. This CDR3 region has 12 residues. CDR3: CSVGVGNTEAFF. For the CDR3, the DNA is TGCAGCGTTGGGGTGGGGAACACTGAAGCTTTCTTT. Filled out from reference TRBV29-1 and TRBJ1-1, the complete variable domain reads SAVISQKPSRDICQRGTSLTIQCQVDSQVTMMFWYRQQPGQSLTLIATANQGSEATYESGFVIDKFPISRPNLTFSTLTVSNMSPEDSSIYLCSVGVGNTEAFFGQGTRLTVV.

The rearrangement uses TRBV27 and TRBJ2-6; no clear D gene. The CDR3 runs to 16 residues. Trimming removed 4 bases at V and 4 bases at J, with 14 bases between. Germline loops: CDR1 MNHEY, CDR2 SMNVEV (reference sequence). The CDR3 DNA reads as TGTGCCAGCAGTTCGAGGACGGGTCTAGGGGCCAACGTCCTGACTTTC. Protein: CASSSRTGLGANVLTF.

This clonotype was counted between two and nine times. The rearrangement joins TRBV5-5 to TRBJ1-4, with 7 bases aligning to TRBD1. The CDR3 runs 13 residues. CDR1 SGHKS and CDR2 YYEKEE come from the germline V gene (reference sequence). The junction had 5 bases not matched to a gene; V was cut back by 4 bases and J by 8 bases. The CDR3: CASSSGTAEKLFF. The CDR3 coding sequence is TGTGCCAGCAGCAGCGGGACAGCCGAAAAACTGTTTTTT. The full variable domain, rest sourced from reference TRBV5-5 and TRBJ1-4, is DAGVTQSPTHLIKTRGQQVTLRCSPISGHKSVSWYQQVLGQGPQFIFQYYEKEERGRGNFPDRFSARQFPNYSSELNVNALLLGDSALYLCASSSGTAEKLFFGSGTQLSVL.

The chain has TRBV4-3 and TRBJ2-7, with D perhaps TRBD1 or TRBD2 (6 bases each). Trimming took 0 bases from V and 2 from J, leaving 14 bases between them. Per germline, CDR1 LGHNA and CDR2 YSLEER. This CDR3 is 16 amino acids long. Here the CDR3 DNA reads TGCGCCAGCAGCCAAGAGGTGTCCGGGGGCACCTACGAGCAGTACTTC. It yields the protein CASSQEVSGGTYEQYF.

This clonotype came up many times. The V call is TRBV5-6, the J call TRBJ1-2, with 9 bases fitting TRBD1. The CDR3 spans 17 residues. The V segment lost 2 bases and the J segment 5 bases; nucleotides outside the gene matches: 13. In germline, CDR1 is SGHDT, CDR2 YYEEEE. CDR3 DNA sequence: TGTGCCAGCAGCTTAGCCGGGACAGGGTTTGGATCATATGGCTACACCTTC. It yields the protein CASSLAGTGFGSYGYTF.

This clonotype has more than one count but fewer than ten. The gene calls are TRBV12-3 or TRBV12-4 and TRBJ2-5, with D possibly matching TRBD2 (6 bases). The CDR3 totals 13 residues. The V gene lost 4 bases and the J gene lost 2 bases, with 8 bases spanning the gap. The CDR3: CASSWAGQETQYF. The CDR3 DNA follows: TGTGCCAGCAGTTGGGCGGGACAAGAGACCCAGTACTTC.

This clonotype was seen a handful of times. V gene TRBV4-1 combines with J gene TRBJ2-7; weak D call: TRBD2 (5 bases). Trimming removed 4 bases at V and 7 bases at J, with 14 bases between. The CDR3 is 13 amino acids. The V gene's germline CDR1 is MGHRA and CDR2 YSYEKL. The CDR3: CASSRSRGEEQYF. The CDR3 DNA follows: TGCGCCAGCAGCCGAAGCCGGGGTGAAGAGCAGTACTTC.

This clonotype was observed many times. This chain's CDR3 is CASKVAGGQETQYF. The CDR3, as DNA: TGTGCCAGCAAGGTGGCAGGGGGCCAAGAGACCCAGTACTTC. This chain connects TRBV28 to TRBJ2-5; 7 nucleotides line up with TRBD1. Trimming cost V 7 bases and J 1 base; bases outside gene matches: 6. The V gene's germline CDR1 is MDHEN and CDR2 SYDVKM. There are 14 residues in the CDR3.

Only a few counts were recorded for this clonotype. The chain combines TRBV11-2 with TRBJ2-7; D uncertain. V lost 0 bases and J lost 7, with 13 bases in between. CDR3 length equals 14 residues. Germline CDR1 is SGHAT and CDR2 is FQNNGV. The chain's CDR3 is CASSLEAGMGEQYF. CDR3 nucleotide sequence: TGTGCCAGCAGCTTAGAAGCCGGTATGGGGGAGCAGTACTTC.

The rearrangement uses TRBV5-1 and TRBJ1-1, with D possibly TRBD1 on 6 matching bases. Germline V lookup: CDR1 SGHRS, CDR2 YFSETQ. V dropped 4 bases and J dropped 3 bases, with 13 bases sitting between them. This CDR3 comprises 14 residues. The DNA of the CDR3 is TGCGCCAGCAGCACGTACAGGGAGGACACTGAAGCTTTCTTT. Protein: CASSTYREDTEAFF.

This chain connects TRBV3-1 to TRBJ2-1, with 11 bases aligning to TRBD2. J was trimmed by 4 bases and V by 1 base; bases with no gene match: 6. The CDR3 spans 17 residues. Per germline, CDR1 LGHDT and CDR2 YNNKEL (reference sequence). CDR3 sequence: CASSQARLAGPYNEQFF. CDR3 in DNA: TGTGCCAGCAGCCAAGCAAGACTAGCGGGGCCTTACAATGAGCAGTTCTTC.

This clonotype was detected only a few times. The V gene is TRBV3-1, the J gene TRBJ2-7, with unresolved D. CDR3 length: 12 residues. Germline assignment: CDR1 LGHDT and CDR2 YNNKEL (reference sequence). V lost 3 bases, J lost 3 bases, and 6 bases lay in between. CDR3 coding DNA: TGTGCCAGCAGCCACAATAACTACGAGCAGTACTTC. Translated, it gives CASSHNNYEQYF.

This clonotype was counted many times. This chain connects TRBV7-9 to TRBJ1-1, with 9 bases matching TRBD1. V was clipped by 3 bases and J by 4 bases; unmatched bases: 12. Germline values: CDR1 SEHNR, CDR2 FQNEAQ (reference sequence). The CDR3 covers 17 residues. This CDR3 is CASSFWKPGQGGTEAFF. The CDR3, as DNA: TGTGCCAGCAGCTTTTGGAAGCCGGGACAGGGTGGCACTGAAGCTTTCTTT.

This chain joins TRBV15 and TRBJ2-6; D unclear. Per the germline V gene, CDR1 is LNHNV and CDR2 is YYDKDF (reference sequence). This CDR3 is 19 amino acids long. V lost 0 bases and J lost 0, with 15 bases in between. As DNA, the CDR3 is TGTGCCACCAGCAGAGATTCGTGGCACCCAGGCTCTGGGGCCAACGTCCTGACTTTC. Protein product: CATSRDSWHPGSGANVLTF.

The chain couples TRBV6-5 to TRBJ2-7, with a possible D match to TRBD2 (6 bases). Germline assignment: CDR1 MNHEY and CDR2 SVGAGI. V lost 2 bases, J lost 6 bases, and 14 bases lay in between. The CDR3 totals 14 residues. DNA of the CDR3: TGTGCCAGCAGTTACCGGAGAGGCGGGGCCGAGCAGTACTTC. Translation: CASSYRRGGAEQYF.

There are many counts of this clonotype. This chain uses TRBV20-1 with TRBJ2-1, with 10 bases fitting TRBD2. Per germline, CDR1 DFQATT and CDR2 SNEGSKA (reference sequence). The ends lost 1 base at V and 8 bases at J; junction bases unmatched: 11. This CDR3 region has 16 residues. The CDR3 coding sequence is TGCAGTGCTAGAGTGTCTAGCGGGGGAGGAATCGATGAGCAGTTCTTC. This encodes CSARVSSGGGIDEQFF.

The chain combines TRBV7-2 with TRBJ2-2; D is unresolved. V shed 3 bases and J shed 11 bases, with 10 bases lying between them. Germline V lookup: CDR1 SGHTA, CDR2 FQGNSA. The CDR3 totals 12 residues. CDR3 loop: CASSLGKGELFF. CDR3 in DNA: TGTGCCAGCAGCTTGGGGAAGGGAGAGCTGTTTTTT.

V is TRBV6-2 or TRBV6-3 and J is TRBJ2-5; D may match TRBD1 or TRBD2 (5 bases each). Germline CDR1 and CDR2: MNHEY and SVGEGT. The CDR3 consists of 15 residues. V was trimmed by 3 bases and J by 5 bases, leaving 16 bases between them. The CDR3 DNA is TGTGCCAGCAGTTATACCAGGGCGAGCGGTGAGACCCAGTACTTC. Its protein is CASSYTRASGETQYF.

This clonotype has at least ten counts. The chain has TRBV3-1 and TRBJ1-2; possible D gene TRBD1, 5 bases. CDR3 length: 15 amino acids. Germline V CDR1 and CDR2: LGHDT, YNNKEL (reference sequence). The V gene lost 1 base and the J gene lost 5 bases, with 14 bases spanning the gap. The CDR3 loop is CASSQGGGDWYGYTF. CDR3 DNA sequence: TGTGCCAGCAGCCAAGGAGGAGGGGACTGGTATGGCTACACCTTC.

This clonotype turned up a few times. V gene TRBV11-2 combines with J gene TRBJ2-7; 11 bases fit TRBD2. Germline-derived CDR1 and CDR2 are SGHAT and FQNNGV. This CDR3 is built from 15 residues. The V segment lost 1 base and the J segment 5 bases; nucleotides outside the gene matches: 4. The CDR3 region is CASSLGLAGGNEQYF. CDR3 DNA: TGTGCCAGCAGCTTAGGCCTAGCGGGAGGAAACGAGCAGTACTTC.

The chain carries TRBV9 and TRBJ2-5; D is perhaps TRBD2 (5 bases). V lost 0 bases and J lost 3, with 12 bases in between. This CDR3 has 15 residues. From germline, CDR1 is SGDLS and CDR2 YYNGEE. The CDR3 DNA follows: TGTGCCAGCAGCGTAGCCGGTCAGCGGAAAGAGACCCAGTACTTC. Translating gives CASSVAGQRKETQYF.